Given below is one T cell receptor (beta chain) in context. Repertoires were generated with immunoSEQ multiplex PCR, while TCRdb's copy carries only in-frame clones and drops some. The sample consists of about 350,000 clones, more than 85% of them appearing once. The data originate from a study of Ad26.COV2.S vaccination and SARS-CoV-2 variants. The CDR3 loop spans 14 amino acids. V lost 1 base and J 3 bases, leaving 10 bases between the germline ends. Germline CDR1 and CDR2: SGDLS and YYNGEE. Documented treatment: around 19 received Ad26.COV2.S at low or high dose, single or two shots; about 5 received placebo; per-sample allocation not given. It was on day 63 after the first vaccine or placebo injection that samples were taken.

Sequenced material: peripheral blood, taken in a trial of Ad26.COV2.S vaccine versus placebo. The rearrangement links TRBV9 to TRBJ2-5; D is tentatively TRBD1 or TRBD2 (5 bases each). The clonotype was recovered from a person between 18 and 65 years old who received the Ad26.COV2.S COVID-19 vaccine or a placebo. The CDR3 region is CASSVWGSEETQYF. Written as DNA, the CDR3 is TGTGCCAGCAGCGTATGGGGGTCGGAAGAGACCCAGTACTTC.